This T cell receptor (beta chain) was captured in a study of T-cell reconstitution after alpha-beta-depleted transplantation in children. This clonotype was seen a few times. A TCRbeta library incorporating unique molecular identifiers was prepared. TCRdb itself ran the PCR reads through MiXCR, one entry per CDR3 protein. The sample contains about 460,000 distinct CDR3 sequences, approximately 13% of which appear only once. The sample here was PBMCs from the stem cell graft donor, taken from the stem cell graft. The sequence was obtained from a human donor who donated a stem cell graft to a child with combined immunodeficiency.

For the CDR3, the DNA is TGTGCCAGCAGAATAGGGACTAGCGGGAAAGGTGAGCAGTTCTTC. This sequence encodes CASRIGTSGKGEQFF. The chain couples TRBV6-1 to TRBJ2-1, with TRBD2 matching over 13 bases. CDR3 length: 15 residues. The germline gives CDR1 MNHNS, CDR2 SASEGT. Trimming took 6 bases from V and 9 from J; bases not matched to a gene: 8.